Shown below are 11 T cell receptor beta chains from a single sample sequenced in a study of patients and donors after allogeneic stem cell transplantation. In TCRdb, the RT-PCR reads were re-called with MiXCR into one record per CDR3 protein. Altogether 190,000 or so distinct CDR3 sequences are present, 41% being singletons, with the ten largest covering 33%. Material for sequencing was blood, either unsorted or a sorted T cell fraction (not recorded which). These receptor sequences come from a human donor who was either an allogeneic HSCT recipient or a stem cell or donor lymphocyte infusion donor (not recorded which). It is not recorded whose cells these are; they may come from a transplant donor.

J is TRBJ2-1 and V is TRBV9; 8 nucleotides align to TRBD1. Germline V CDR1 and CDR2: SGDLS, YYNGEE. This CDR3 has 15 residues. The V and J ends lost 3 bases and 4 bases, in that order; junction bases with no gene match: 6. CDR3 nucleotide sequence: TGTGCCAGCAGCGGCGGACAGGGAATTTACAATGAGCAGTTCTTC. Protein: CASSGGQGIYNEQFF.

CDR3 protein: CSASKRGQGSLNQPQHF. Written as DNA, the CDR3 is TGCAGTGCTAGTAAGAGGGGACAGGGTAGTTTGAATCAGCCCCAGCATTTT. The V gene is TRBV20-1, the J gene TRBJ1-5; 9 bases are shared with TRBD1. In germline, CDR1 is DFQATT, CDR2 SNEGSKA (reference sequence). The CDR3 contains 17 residues. The trim removed 3 bases at V and 4 bases at J, leaving 13 bases unmatched.

The chain employs TRBV28 and TRBJ2-3; D may correspond to TRBD1 or TRBD2 (6 bases each). Trimming took off 4 bases at V and 5 bases at J, with 16 bases between the two ends. CDR3 length: 15 residues. The V gene's germline CDR1 is MDHEN and CDR2 SYDVKM. The CDR3: CASSSQGGGRDTQYF. For the CDR3, the DNA is TGTGCCAGCAGTTCACAAGGAGGGGGAAGAGATACGCAGTATTTT.

V gene TRBV9 combines with J gene TRBJ1-1; D might be TRBD1 (5 bases). Deletions cut 7 bases from V and 5 bases from J, with 21 bases between. The CDR3 consists of 15 residues. Germline CDR1 SGDLS, CDR2 YYNGEE. The CDR3 sequence is CASSEAGQGRTEAFF. The CDR3 region has the DNA TGTGCCAGCTCCGAAGCAGGGCAGGGAAGAACTGAAGCTTTCTTT.

CDR3 DNA sequence: TGCAGTGCCCCCCCCGGACTGAGTAATGAAAAACTGTTTTTT. Translating gives CSAPPGLSNEKLFF. The chain carries TRBV20-1 and TRBJ1-4; D ambiguous. There are 14 residues in the CDR3. Trimming stripped 6 bases from V and 4 bases from J, with 15 bases between. Germline CDR1 DFQATT, CDR2 SNEGSKA (reference sequence).

This clonotype was seen more than once but under ten times. The DNA of the CDR3 is TGTGCCAGCAGTTTTTATTGGGACGCGCTAAATCAGCCCCAGCATTTT. It translates to CASSFYWDALNQPQHF. V is TRBV12-3 or TRBV12-4 and J is TRBJ1-5, with D maybe TRBD1 (5 bases). The CDR3 runs to 16 residues. Trimming left V 3 bases short and J 4 bases short, with 16 bases between.

The chain carries TRBV14 and TRBJ1-1; D possibly corresponds to TRBD1 (5 bases). From germline, CDR1 is SGHDN and CDR2 FVKESK. V was shortened by 3 bases and J by 4 bases, with 15 bases between the two germline ends. The CDR3 totals 15 residues. The CDR3 region has the DNA TGTGCCAGCAGCCAGCACGGGACGGCGGGCACTGAAGCTTTCTTT. Translation: CASSQHGTAGTEAFF.

This chain links TRBV5-6 with TRBJ2-7; 8 bases are a match to TRBD2. Trimming took 2 bases from V and 2 from J; bases not matched to a gene: 3. The CDR3 consists of 14 residues. The germline V gene has CDR1 SGHDT and CDR2 YYEEEE. The CDR3 DNA sequence: TGTGCCAGCAGCTTACAACTAGCGGCCTACGAGCAGTACTTC. Encoded protein: CASSLQLAAYEQYF.

The chain combines TRBV5-1 with TRBJ1-3; 7 bases are a match to TRBD1. From germline, CDR1 is SGHRS and CDR2 YFSETQ. The CDR3 has 16 residues. J lost 0 bases, V lost 2 bases, and 5 bases had no gene match. CDR3 nucleotides: TGCGCCAGCAGCTTAGGACAGGCGGTCTCTGGAAACACCATATATTTT. Its protein is CASSLGQAVSGNTIYF.

J is TRBJ2-1 and V is TRBV29-1; a possible D gene is TRBD2 (5 bases). Germline V gene data show CDR1 as SQVTM and CDR2 as ANQGSEA. V was cut by 3 bases and J by 5 bases, with 11 bases left in between. The CDR3 length is 13 residues. CDR3 loop: CSVEHLADNEQFF. The CDR3 DNA follows: TGCAGCGTTGAGCACCTAGCAGACAATGAGCAGTTCTTC.

This clonotype was found a few times. This chain connects TRBV3-1 to TRBJ2-7; D gene unclear. V was cut by 2 bases and J by 5 bases, with 7 bases left in between. Germline values: CDR1 LGHDT, CDR2 YNNKEL (reference sequence). The CDR3 spans 12 residues. The CDR3 loop reads CASSQTVDEQYF. DNA for the CDR3: TGTGCCAGCAGCCAAACAGTGGACGAGCAGTACTTC.